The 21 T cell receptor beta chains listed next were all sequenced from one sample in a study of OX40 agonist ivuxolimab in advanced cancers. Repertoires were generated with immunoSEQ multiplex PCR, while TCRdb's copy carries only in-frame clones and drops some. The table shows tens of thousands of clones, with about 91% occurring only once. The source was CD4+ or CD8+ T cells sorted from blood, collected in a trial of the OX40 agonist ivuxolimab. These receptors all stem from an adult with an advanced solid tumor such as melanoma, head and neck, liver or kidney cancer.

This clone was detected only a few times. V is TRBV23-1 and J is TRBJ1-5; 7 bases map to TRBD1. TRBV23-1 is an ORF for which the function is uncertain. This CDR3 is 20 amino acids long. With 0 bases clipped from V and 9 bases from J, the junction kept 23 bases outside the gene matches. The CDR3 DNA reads TGCGCCAGCAGTCAATCGACCCCCTTGACAGGGTTTCGTCCAATCGGGCCCCAGCATTTT. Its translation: CASSQSTPLTGFRPIGPQHF.

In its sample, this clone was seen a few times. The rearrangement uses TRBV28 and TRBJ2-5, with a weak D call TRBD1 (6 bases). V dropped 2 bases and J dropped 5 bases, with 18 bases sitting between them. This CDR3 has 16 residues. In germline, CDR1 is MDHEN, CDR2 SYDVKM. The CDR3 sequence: CASSLATGLGQETQYF. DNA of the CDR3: TGTGCCAGCAGTTTAGCAACAGGGTTAGGTCAGGAGACCCAGTACTTC. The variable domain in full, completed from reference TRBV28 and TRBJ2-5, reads DVKVTQSSRYLVKRTGEKVFLECVQDMDHENMFWYRQDPGLGLRLIYFSYDVKMKEKGDIPEGYSVSREKKERFSLILESASTNQTSMYLCASSLATGLGQETQYFGPGTRLLVL.

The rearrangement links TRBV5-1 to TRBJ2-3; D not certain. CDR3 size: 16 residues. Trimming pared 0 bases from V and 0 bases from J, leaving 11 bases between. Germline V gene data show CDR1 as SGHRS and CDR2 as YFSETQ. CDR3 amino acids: CASSLGAISSTDTQYF. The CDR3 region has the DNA TGCGCCAGCAGCTTGGGTGCGATCTCTAGCACAGATACGCAGTATTTT.

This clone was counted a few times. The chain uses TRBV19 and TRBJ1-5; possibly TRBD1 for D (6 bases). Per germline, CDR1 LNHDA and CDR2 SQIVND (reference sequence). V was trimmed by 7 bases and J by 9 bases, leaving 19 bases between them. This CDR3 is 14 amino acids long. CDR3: CASNYARGPWPQHF. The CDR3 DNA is TGTGCCAGTAACTACGCCAGGGGTCCTTGGCCCCAGCATTTT.

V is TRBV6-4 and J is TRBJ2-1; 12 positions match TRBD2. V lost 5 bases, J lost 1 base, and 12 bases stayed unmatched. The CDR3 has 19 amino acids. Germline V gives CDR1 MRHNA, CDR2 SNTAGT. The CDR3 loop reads CASSRTGTSGLQSYNEQFF. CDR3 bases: TGTGCCAGCAGTCGGACAGGGACTAGCGGGCTCCAATCCTACAATGAGCAGTTCTTC.

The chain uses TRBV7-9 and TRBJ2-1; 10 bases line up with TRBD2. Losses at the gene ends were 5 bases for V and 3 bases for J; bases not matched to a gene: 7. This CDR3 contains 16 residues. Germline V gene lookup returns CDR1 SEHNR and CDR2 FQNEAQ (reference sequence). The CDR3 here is CASSPRTSGFYNEQFF. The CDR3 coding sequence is TGTGCCAGCAGCCCACGGACTAGCGGATTCTACAATGAGCAGTTCTTC.

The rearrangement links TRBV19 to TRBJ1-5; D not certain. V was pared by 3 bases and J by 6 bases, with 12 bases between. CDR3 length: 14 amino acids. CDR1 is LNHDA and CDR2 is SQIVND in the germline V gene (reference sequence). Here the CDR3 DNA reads TGTGCCAGTAGTATTGGGTCACGGGCTCAGCCCCAGCATTTT. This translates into CASSIGSRAQPQHF.

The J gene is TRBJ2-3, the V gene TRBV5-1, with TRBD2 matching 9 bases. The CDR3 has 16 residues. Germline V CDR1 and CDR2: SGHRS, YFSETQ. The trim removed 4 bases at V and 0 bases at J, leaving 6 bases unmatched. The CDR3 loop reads CASSPSTSGSTDTQYF. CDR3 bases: TGCGCCAGCAGCCCTTCAACTAGCGGGAGCACAGATACGCAGTATTTT.

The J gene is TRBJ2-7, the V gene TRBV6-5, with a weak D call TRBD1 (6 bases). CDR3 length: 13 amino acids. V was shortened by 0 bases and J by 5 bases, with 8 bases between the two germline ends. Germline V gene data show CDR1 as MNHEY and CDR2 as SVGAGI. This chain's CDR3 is CASSYSDRNEQYF. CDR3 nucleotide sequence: TGTGCCAGCAGTTACTCTGACAGGAACGAGCAGTACTTC.

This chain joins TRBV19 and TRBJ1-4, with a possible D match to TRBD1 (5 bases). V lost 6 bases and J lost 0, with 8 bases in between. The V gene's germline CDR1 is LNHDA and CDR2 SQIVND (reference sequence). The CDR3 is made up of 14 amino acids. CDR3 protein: CASRPGATNEKLFF. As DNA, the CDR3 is TGTGCCAGTAGACCGGGGGCAACTAATGAAAAACTGTTTTTT.

CDR3: CSVAQGGDTEAFF. The CDR3 DNA reads as TGCAGCGTCGCGCAAGGGGGCGACACTGAAGCTTTCTTT. The rearrangement joins TRBV29-1 to TRBJ1-1, with TRBD1 matching 7 bases. V shed 6 bases and J 3 bases; nucleotides not matched to a gene: 7. CDR1 is SQVTM, CDR2 ANQGSEA, per germline. The CDR3 spans 13 residues.

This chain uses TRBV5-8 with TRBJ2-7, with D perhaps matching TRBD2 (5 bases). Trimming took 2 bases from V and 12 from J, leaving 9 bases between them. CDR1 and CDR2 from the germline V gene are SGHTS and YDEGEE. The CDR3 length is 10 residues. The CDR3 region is CASSFRRGYF. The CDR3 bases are TGTGCCAGCAGCTTCCGACGGGGGTACTTC.

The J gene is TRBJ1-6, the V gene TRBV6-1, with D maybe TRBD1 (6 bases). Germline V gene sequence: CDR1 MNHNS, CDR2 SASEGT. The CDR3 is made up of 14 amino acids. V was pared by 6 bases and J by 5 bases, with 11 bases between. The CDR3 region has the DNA TGTGCCAGCAGAAACAGGGCGAATAATTCACCCCTCCACTTT. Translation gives CASRNRANNSPLHF.

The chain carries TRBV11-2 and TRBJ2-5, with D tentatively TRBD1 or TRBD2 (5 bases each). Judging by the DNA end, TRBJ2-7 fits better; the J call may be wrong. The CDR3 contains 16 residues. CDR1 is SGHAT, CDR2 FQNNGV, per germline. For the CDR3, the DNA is TGTGCCAGCAGCTTAGAAACGGGACCCGGCTCCTACGAGCAGTACTTC. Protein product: CASSLETGPGSYEQYF.

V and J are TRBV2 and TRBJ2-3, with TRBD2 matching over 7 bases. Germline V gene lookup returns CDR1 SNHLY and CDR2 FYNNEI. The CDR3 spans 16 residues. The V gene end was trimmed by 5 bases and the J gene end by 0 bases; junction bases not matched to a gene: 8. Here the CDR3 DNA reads TGTGCCAGCAGTCCCCTAGCGGCAGAGAGCACAGATACGCAGTATTTT. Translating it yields CASSPLAAESTDTQYF.

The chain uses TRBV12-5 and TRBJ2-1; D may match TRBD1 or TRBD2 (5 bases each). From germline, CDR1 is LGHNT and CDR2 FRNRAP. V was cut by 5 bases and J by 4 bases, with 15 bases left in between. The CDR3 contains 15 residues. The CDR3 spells CASGPQGRRYNEQFF. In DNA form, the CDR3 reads TGTGCTAGTGGTCCTCAGGGACGGAGGTACAATGAGCAGTTCTTC.

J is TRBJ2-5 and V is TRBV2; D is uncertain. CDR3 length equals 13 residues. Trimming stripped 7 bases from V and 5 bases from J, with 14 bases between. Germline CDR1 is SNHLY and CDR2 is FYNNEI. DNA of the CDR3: TGTGCCAGCACCGAATTTAAGGTGGAGACCCAGTACTTC. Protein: CASTEFKVETQYF.

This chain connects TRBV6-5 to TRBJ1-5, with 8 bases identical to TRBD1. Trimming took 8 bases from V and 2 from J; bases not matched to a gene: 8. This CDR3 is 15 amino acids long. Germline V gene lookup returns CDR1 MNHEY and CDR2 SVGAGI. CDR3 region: CASRQGFDGNQPQHF. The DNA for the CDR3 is TGTGCCAGCCGACAGGGGTTTGATGGCAATCAGCCCCAGCATTTT.

The CDR3 loop is CASSPDNLGEQFF. The CDR3 DNA is TGTGCCAGCAGCCCGGACAACCTAGGTGAGCAGTTCTTC. The rearrangement joins TRBV5-4 to TRBJ2-1; possibly TRBD1 for D (5 bases). Between the trimmed V and J ends, which lost 4 bases and 9 bases, there was a span of 14 bases. CDR1 is SGHNT, CDR2 YYREEE, per germline (reference sequence). This CDR3 has 13 amino acids.

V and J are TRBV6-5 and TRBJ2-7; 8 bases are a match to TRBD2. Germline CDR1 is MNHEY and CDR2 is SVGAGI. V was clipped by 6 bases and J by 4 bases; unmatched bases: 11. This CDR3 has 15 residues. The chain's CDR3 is CASRSRGGIKYEQYF. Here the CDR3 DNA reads TGTGCCAGCAGGTCCCGGGGGGGAATTAAGTACGAGCAGTACTTC.

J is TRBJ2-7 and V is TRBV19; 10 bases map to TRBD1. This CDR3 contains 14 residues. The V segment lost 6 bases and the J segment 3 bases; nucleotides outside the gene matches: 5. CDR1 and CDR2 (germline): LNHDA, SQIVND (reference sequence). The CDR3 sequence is CASRPGQGIYEQYF. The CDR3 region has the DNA TGTGCCAGTAGGCCGGGACAGGGGATCTACGAGCAGTACTTC.